A selection of T cell receptor beta chains follows, all from one sample in a study of blood T cell repertoires in COVID-19. Sequenced by immunoSEQ multiplex PCR; TCRdb stores in-frame clones only, minus some. The repertoire has fewer than 70,000 clones, under 85% of them found once; the top ten carry 2.5% to 3.5%. Sequencing was carried out using peripheral blood. These receptors were taken from a man in his sixties with acute or convalescent COVID-19. The CDR3 runs from the conserved cysteine through the conserved F or W. The D gene is left open where the match is weak. Clone size is shown for a subset of rows, as once, few, many or a class of expanded clone.

TRBJ1-3	TRBD1	-	TRBV5-5	CASSFYGTGAGNTIYF	TGTGCCAGCAGCTTTTACGGGACAGGGGCTGGAAACACCATATATTTT
TRBJ1-4	TRBD1	-	TRBV2	CASKDRGEKLFF	TGTGCCAGCAAAGACAGGGGGGAAAAACTGTTTTTT
TRBJ2-2	TRBD1	-	TRBV28	CASRDDRGHTGELFF	TGTGCCAGCAGAGATGACAGGGGTCACACCGGGGAGCTGTTTTTT
TRBJ2-4	-	once	TRBV5-6	CASSLVISENIQYF	TGTGCCAGCAGCTTGGTCATTTCGGAGAACATTCAGTACTTC
TRBJ2-5	TRBD2	-	TRBV4-1	CASSQDLDGLAGETQYF	TGCGCCAGCAGCCAAGATTTGGACGGGCTAGCGGGCGAGACCCAGTACTTC
TRBJ1-5	-	-	TRBV24-1	CATSRTASNQPQHF	TGTGCCACCAGCCGGACAGCGAGCAATCAGCCCCAGCATTTT
TRBJ2-6	-	-	TRBV4-1	CASSDGRTVSINSGANVLTF	TGCGCCAGCAGCGACGGTAGGACAGTTAGTATTAACTCTGGGGCCAACGTCCTGACTTTC
TRBJ1-2	-	-	TRBV2	CASSEARRLGGGYTF	TGTGCCAGCAGTGAAGCTCGGAGACTCGGAGGTGGCTACACCTTC
TRBJ1-3	-	-	TRBV10-3	CATGEQGAGNTIYF	TGTGCCACGGGGGAGCAAGGGGCTGGAAACACCATATATTTT
TRBJ2-7	-	-	TRBV7-8	CASSLWGFQGQNEQYF	TGTGCCAGCAGCTTATGGGGGTTTCAGGGGCAGAACGAGCAGTACTTC
TRBJ1-4	TRBD1	-	TRBV5-4	CASSLGGQGGEKLFF	TGTGCCAGCAGCTTGGGGGGACAGGGGGGTGAAAAACTGTTTTTT
TRBJ2-5	-	once	TRBV6-5	CASSNFGVETQYF	TGTGCCAGCAGCAACTTCGGGGTGGAGACCCAGTACTTC
TRBJ2-3	TRBD2	-	TRBV30	CAWSRGVAQDTQYF	TGTGCCTGGAGCCGGGGGGTTGCACAAGATACGCAGTATTTT
TRBJ2-5	TRBD2	-	TRBV5-4	CASSWTSGGGETQYF	TGTGCCAGCAGTTGGACTAGCGGGGGTGGCGAGACCCAGTACTTC
TRBJ1-2	TRBD1	-	TRBV4-1	CASSLFDRDPYGYTF	TGCGCCAGCAGCCTCTTCGACAGGGATCCCTATGGCTACACCTTC
TRBJ1-2	-	-	TRBV29-1	CSVWTSLNRYTF	TGCAGCGTGTGGACTAGCTTAAATCGCTACACCTTC
TRBJ1-2	-	-	TRBV25-1	CASSDQGNGYTF	TGTGCCAGCAGTGACCAGGGGAATGGCTACACCTTC
TRBJ1-3	TRBD1	-	TRBV7-2	CASSRRQGENTIYF	TGTGCCAGCAGTCGCCGACAGGGGGAGAACACCATATATTTT
TRBJ2-7	TRBD1	-	TRBV19	CASIPYRDRATGNEQYF	TGTGCCAGTATCCCGTACCGGGACAGGGCAACGGGAAACGAGCAGTACTTC
TRBJ2-1	TRBD2	-	TRBV24-1	CATSDSSGGHINEQFF	TGTGCCACCAGTGATTCGAGCGGGGGGCATATAAATGAGCAGTTCTTC
TRBJ2-7	TRBD1	once	TRBV4-2	CASSQDLGTGHYEQYF	TGTGCCAGCAGCCAAGATCTGGGGACAGGGCACTACGAGCAGTACTTC
TRBJ2-3	-	-	TRBV7-2	CASSALEFLSSTDTQYF	TGTGCCAGCAGCGCCCTGGAGTTTCTCTCAAGCACAGATACGCAGTATTTT
TRBJ2-2	TRBD2	-	TRBV24-1	CATSDYTSGGFAGELFF	TGTGCCACCAGTGATTACACTAGCGGGGGGTTTGCCGGGGAGCTGTTTTTT
TRBJ2-1	-	-	TRBV11-1	CASSLGGGSVFF	TGTGCCAGCAGCTTAGGAGGGGGTTCGGTGTTCTTC
TRBJ2-7	TRBD1	-	TRBV18	CASSPKTPGQGAYEQYF	TGTGCCAGCTCACCTAAAACACCGGGACAGGGGGCCTACGAGCAGTACTTC
TRBJ1-1	-	-	TRBV12-3/TRBV12-4	CASGERDTEAFF	TGTGCCAGCGGTGAGCGGGATACTGAAGCTTTCTTT
TRBJ2-3	TRBD1	-	TRBV11-2	CASSLQDRDTDTQYF	TGTGCCAGCAGCCTCCAAGACAGGGACACAGATACGCAGTATTTT
TRBJ2-6	-	-	TRBV6-5	CASSYGSSGANVLTF	TGTGCCAGCAGTTACGGGAGCTCTGGGGCCAACGTCCTGACTTTC
TRBJ1-2	TRBD1	-	TRBV2	CASSVKGQSNYGYTF	TGTGCCAGCAGTGTGAAGGGACAGTCTAACTATGGCTACACCTTC
TRBJ1-1	-	-	TRBV30	CAWNRGITEAFF	TGTGCCTGGAACCGGGGGATCACTGAAGCTTTCTTT
TRBJ1-6	TRBD1	-	TRBV6-5	CASSRQGYNSPLHF	TGTGCCAGCAGTAGACAGGGGTATAATTCACCCCTCCACTTT
TRBJ1-2	-	-	TRBV2	CASSPGPAGDDGTF	TGTGCCAGCAGTCCTGGGCCAGCGGGGGATGATGGCACCTTC
TRBJ2-3	TRBD2	few	TRBV7-3	CASSPGGDTQYF	TGTGCCAGCAGCCCGGGGGGAGATACGCAGTATTTT
TRBJ2-1	TRBD2	-	TRBV29-1	CSGKRLADYNEQFF	TGCAGCGGGAAGAGACTAGCGGACTACAATGAGCAGTTCTTC
TRBJ1-4	-	-	TRBV28	CASRQSQADEKLFF	TGTGCCAGCAGGCAATCCCAGGCAGATGAAAAACTGTTTTTT